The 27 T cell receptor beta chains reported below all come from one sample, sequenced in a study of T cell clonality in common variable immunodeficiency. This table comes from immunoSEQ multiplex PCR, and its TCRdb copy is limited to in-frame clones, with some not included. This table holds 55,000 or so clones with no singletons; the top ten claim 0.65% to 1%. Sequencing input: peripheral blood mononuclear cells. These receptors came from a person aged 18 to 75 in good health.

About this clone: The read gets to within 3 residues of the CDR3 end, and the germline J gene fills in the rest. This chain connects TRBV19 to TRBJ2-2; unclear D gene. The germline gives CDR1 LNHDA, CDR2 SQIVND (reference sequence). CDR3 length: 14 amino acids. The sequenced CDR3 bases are TGTGCCAGTACCGTGCAGGATCATAATTCACCG. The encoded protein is CASTVQDHNSP. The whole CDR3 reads CASTVQDHNSPLFF.

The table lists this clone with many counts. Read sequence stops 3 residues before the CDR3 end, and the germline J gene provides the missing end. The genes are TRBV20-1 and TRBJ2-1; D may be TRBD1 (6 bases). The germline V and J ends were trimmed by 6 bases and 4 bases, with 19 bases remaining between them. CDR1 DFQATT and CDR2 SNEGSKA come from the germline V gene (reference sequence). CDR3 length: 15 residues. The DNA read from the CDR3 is TGCAGTGCCACCCGCCCGGACAGAAAGTACAATGAG. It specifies CSATRPDRKYNE. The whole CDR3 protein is CSATRPDRKYNEQFF.

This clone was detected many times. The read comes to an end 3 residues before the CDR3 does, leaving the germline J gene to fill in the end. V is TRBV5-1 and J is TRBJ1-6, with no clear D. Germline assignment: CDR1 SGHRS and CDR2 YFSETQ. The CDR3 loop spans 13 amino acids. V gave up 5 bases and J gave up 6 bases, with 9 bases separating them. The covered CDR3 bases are TGCGCCAGCAGGATGGAGCGTAATTCACCC. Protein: CASRMERNSP. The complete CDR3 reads CASRMERNSPLHF. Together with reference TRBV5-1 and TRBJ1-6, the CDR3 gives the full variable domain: KAGVTQTPRYLIKTRGQQVTLSCSPISGHRSVSWYQQTPGQGLQFLFEYFSETQRNKGNFPGRFSGRQFSNSRSEMNVSTLELGDSALYLCASRMERNSPLHFGNGTRLTVT.

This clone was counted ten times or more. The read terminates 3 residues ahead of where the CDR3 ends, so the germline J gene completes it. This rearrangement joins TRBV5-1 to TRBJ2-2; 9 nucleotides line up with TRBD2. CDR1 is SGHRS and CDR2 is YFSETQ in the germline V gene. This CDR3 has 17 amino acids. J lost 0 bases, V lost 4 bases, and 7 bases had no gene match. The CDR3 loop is CASSGSASGANTGELFF. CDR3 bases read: TGCGCCAGCAGCGGGAGCGCTAGCGGGGCGAACACCGGGGAG. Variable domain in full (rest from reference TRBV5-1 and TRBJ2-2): KAGVTQTPRYLIKTRGQQVTLSCSPISGHRSVSWYQQTPGQGLQFLFEYFSETQRNKGNFPGRFSGRQFSNSRSEMNVSTLELGDSALYLCASSGSASGANTGELFFGEGSRLTVL.

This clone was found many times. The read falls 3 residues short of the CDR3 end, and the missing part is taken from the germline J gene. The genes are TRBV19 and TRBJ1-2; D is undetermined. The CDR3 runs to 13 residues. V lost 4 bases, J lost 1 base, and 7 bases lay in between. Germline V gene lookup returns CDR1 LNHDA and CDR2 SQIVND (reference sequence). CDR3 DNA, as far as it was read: TGTGCCAGTAGTACGTATTTTAACTATGGC. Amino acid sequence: CASSTYFNYG. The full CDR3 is CASSTYFNYGYTF.

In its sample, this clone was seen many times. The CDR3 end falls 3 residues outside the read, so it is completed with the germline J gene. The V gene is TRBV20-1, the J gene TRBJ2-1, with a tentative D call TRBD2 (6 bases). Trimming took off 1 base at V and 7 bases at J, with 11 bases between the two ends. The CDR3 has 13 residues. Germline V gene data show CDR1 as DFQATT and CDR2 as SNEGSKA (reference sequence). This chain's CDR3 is CSARAGTLNEQFF. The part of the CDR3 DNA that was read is TGCAGTGCTAGAGCGGGGACTTTAAATGAG.

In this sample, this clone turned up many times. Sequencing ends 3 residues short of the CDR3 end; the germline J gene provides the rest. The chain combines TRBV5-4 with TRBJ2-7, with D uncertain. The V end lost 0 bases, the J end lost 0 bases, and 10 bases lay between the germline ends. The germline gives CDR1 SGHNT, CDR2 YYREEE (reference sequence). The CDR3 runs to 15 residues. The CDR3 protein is CASSLDSQSSYEQYF. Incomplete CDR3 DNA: TGTGCCAGCAGCTTGGACAGCCAGAGCTCCTACGAG.

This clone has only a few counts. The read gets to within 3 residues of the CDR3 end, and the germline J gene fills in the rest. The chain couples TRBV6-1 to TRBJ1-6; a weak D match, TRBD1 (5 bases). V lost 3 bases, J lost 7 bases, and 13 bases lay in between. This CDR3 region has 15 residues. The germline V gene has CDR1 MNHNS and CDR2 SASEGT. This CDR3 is CASSEEAGKNSPLHF. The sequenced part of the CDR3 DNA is TGTGCCAGCAGTGAGGAGGCAGGGAAAAATTCACCC.

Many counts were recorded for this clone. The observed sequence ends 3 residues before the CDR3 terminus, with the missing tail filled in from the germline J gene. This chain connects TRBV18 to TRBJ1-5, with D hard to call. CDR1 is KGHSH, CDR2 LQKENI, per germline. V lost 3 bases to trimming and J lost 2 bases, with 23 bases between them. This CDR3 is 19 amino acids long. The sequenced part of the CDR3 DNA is TGTGCCAGCTCACCGAGCGCGCCCGCGGGGTCCGGGCGCAATCAGCCC. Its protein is CASSPSAPAGSGRNQP. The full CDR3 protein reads CASSPSAPAGSGRNQPQHF.

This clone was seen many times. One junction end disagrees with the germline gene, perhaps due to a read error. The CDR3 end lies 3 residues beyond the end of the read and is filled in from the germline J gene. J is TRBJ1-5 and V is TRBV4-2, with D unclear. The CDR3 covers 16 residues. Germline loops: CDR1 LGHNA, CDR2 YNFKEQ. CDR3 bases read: TGCGCCAGCAGCCAAGATTATCCAGAGAGCAATCAGCCC. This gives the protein CASSQDYPESNQP. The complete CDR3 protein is CASSQDYPESNQPQHF.

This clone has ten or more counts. The CDR3 loop reads CASSIAGDVDTQYF. The DNA read from the CDR3 is TGTGCCAGCAGCATAGCGGGGGATGTAGATACG. The chain has TRBV9 and TRBJ2-3; 9 bases are a match to TRBD2. The CDR3 is cut off 3 residues early in the read; its end comes from the germline J gene. Germline assignment: CDR1 SGDLS and CDR2 YYNGEE. V lost 4 bases to trimming and J lost 5 bases; unmatched junction nucleotides: 5. The CDR3 length is 14 residues.

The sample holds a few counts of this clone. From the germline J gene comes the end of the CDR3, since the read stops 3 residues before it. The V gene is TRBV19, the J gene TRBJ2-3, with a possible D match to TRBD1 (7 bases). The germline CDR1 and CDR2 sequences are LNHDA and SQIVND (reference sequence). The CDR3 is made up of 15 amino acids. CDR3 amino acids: CASSYDREVDQPQYF. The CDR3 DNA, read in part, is TGTGCCAGTAGTTATGACAGGGAGGTAGATCAGCCG.

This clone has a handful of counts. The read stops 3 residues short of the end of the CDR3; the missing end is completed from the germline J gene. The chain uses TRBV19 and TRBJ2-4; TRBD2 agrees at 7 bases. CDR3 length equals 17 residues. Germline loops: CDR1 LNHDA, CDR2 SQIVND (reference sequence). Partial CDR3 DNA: TGTGCCAGTAGTATAACACTCGGTGCCAGCCGGGACTATGGT. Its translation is CASSITLGASRDYG. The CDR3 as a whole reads CASSITLGASRDYGQYF.

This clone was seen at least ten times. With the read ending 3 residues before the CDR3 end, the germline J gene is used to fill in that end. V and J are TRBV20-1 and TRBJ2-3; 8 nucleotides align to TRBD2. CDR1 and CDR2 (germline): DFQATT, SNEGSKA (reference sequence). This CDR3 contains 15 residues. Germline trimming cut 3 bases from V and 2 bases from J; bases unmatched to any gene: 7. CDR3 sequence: CSASRAGGYTDTQYF. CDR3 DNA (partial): TGCAGTGCTAGTCGGGCGGGGGGTTACACAGATACG.

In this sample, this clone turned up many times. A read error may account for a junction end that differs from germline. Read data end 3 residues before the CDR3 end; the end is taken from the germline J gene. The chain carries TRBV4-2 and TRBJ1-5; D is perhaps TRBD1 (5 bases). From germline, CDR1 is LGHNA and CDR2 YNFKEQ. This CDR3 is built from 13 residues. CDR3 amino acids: CASSRDRNQPQHF. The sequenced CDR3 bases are TGCGCCAGCAGCAGAGACAGAAATCAGCCC.

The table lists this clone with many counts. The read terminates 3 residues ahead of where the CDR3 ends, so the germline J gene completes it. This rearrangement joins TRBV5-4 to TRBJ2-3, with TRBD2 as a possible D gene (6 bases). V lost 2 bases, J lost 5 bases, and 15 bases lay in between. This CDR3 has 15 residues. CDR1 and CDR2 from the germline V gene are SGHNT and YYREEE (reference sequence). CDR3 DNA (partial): TGTGCCAGCAGCTTTCCGGACTATCCCCAAGATACG. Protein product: CASSFPDYPQDT. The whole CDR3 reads CASSFPDYPQDTQYF.

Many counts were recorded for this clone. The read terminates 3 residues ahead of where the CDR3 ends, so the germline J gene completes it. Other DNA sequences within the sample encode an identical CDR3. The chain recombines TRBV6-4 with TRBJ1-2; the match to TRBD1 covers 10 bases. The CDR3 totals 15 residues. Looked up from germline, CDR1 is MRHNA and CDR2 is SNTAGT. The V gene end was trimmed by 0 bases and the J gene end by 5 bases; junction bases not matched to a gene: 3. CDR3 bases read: TGTGCCAGCAGTGACTCAGGGACAGGGGTTTATGGC. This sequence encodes CASSDSGTGVYG. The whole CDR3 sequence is CASSDSGTGVYGYTF.

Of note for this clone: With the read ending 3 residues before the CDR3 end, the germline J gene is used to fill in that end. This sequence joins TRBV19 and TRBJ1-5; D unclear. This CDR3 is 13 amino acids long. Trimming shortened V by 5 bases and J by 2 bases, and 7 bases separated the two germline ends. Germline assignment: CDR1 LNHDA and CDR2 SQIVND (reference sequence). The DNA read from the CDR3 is TGTGCCAGTAGTCAGGAAGGCAATCAGCCC. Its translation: CASSQEGNQP. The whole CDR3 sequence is CASSQEGNQPQHF.

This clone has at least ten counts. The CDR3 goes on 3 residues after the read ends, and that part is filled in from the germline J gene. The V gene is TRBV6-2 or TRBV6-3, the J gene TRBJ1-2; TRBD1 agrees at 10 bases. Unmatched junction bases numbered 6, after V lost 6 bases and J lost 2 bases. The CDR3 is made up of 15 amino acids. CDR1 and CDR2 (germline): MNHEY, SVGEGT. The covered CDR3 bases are TGTGCCAGCAGACCCGGGACAGGGGTGAACTATGGC. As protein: CASRPGTGVNYG. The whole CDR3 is CASRPGTGVNYGYTF.

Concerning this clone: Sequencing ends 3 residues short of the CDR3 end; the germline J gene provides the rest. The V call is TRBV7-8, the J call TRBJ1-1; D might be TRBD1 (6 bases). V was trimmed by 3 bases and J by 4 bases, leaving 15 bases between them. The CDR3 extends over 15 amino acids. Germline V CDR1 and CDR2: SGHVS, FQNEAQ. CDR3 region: CASSFQGPLSTEAFF. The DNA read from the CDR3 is TGTGCCAGCAGCTTCCAGGGGCCCCTGAGCACTGAA.

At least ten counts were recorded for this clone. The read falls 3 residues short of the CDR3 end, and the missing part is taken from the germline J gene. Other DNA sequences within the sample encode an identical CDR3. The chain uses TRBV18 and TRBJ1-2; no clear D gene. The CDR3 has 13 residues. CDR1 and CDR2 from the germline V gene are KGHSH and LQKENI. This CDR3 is CASSPLPGSGYTF. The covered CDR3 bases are TGTGCCAGCTCACCACTACCCGGTTCGGGC.

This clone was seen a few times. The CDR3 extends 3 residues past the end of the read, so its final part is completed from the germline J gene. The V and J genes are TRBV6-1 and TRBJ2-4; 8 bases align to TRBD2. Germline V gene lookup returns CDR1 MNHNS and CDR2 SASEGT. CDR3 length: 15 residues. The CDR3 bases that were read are TGTGCCAGCAGTGCCCCCGGGGGGGATGTCTATGGT. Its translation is CASSAPGGDVYG. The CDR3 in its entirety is CASSAPGGDVYGQYF.

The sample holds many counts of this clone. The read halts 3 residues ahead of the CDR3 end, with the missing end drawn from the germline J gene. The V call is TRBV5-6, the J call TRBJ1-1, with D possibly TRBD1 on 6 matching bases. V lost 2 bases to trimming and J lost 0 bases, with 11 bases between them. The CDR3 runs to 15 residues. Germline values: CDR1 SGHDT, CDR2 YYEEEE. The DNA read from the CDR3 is TGTGCCAGCAGCTTATGGACAGCCATGAACACTGAA. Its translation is CASSLWTAMNTE. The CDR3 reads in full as CASSLWTAMNTEAFF. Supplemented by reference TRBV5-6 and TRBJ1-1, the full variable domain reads DAGVTQSPTHLIKTRGQQVTLRCSPKSGHDTVSWYQQALGQGPQFIFQYYEEEERQRGNFPDRFSGHQFPNYSSELNVNALLLGDSALYLCASSLWTAMNTEAFFGQGTRLTVV.

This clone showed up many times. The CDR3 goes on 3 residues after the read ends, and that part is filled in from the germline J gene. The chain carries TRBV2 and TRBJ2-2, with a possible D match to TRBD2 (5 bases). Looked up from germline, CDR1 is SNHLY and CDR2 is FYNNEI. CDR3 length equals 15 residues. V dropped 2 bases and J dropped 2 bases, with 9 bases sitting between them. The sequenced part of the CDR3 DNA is TGTGCCAGCAGTGAACAGGACTCTAACACCGGGGAG. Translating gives CASSEQDSNTGE. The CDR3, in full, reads CASSEQDSNTGELFF.

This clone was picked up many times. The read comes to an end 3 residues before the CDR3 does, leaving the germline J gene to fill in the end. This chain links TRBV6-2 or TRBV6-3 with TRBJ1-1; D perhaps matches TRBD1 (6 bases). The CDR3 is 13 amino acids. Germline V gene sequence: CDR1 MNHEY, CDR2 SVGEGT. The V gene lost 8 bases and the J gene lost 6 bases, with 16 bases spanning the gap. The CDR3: CASGEGGEPEAFF. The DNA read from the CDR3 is TGTGCCAGCGGGGAAGGGGGAGAGCCTGAA.

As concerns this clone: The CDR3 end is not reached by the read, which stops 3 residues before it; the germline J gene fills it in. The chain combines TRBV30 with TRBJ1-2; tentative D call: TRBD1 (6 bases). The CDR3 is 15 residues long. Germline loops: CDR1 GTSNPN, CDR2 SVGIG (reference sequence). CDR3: CAWSVGQGYTDTYTF. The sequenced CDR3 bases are TGTGCCTGGAGTGTAGGGCAGGGGTATACAGATACC.

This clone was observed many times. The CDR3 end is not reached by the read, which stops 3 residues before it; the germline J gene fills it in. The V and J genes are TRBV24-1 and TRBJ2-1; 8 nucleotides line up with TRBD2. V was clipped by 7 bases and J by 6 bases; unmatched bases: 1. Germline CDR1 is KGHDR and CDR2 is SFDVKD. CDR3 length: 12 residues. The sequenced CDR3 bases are TGTGCCACCAGCGGGAGGGGCAATGAG. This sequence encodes CATSGRGNE. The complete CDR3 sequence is CATSGRGNEQFF.